This section outlines one T cell receptor beta chain sequence together with its context. Its antigen remains unidentified. Per-base qualities were not stored, and no clone one base away is much larger. The sample belongs to a study of memory CD4+ T cells and cytomegalovirus serostatus (dated by TCRdb to about 2019). Background on the whole study: A total of about 35 healthy Belgian adults, of whom 9 were CMV seropositive and about 24 were CMV seronegative, were included in the cohort. To replicate a published TCR-based CMV serostatus classifier, the study sequenced CD4+ memory TCRbeta repertoires from a Belgian cohort whose cytomegalovirus serostatus was known.

The Quick-DNA Microprep Kit was used to extract genomic DNA from the sorted cells. Amplification of TCRbeta DNA was done with the immunoSEQ hsTCRbeta kit, following the protocol from the manufacturer. An Illumina MiSeq instrument was used to sequence the TCRbeta libraries. The original methods were these. Once out-of-frame sequences had been removed, a few million distinct TCRbeta sequences were left, which works out to an average of approximately 61,000 per individual. Each individual was scored using the number of 150 to 200 previously reported CMV-associated TCRbeta sequences that the individual carried and the total number of productive distinct TCRbeta sequences. A beta-binomial model was reimplemented in Python, and scikit-learn random forests with default parameters were trained on US cohort data. Classifier performance on the Belgian cohort was summarized as median AUC with percentile confidence intervals over 10,000 bootstrap iterations. TCRdb carries this immuneACCESS record with in-frame sequences only. Its versions omit some clonotypes, under half of them owing to an unresolved V gene in the studies checked, with the rest unexplained. V and J calls and clone size follow that table, whereas D and trimming were derived from the DNA. The sample data list 56,000 or so clones, and about three quarters of these were observed just once. The ten largest clones add up to 0.5% to 0.6% of the sample.

General findings and caveats noted by the study authors: For CMV serostatus prediction, a median bootstrapped AUC of roughly 0.94 was reached with the original framework, and a median bootstrapped AUC of approximately 0.89 was reached with a US-trained random forest. Of over 150 previously reported CMV-associated TCRbeta sequences, some 73 appeared in the CD4+ memory repertoires, each in one to five individuals. Only CD4+CD45RO+ memory cells were sequenced, unlike the original study, which covered naive and memory CD4+ and CD8+ populations. A median bootstrapped AUC of roughly 0.95 with a 95% CI of 0.76-1.00 was achieved on the Belgian cohort by the original-framework classifier. Results were interpreted as suggesting that the CMV-associated TCR signature is largely present in the CD4+ memory repertoire.

Single viable CD3+CD4+CD8-CD45RO+ cells were sorted as memory CD4+ T cells on a FACSAria II. CMV serostatus was determined with a Roche Elecsys assay detecting serum IgG against CMV pp150, pp28, p38 and p52. Following thawing, total CD4+ T cells were enriched through positive selection using CD4 magnetic microbeads. Samples originated from another study that specifically interrogated the CD4+ T cell memory repertoire. Peripheral blood mononuclear cells were isolated and cryopreserved according to standard operating procedures, and serum was stored at -80 degrees C. The staining used CD3-PerCP (BW264/56), CD4-APC (RPA-T4), CD45RO-PE (UCHT1) and CD8-Pacific Orange (3B5) antibodies, and Sytox blue was used to exclude non-viable cells. The CDR3 runs 14 amino acids, cysteine and phenylalanine included. The retained sequence is limited to the CDR3, 42 bases, with the frame set at the first base. The junction shows trimming of 4 bases on V and 9 bases on J, plus 13 bases between the germline ends. Reading the germline V gene (reference sequence) gives CDR1 SEHNR and CDR2 FQNEAQ.

The chain joins TRBV7-9 to TRBJ1-6, and perhaps TRBD1 as D gene, on 5 matching bases. The clonotype originates from an adult in good health and CMV-seronegative. Some clones in this sample may be carry-over from other donors' samples. Sequenced material: memory CD4+ T cells from blood. The CDR3 protein sequence reads: CASSSGTDGSPLHF. The sequenced DNA is TGTGCCAGCAGCTCCGGGACGGACGGTTCACCCCTCCACTTT.